This entry lists 16 T cell receptor beta chains sequenced from one sample in a study of T cell repertoires in cytomegalovirus infection. Each CDR3 protein gets one entry after TCRdb re-called the reads with MiXCR. Of some 480,000 distinct CDR3 sequences listed, 30% to 40% are singletons. These receptors lack a known antigen. The sequencing used cultured PBMCs, collected from culture after CMV antigen stimulation. The origin of the receptors is a human donor in good health (CMV status not recorded). Some clones in this sample may be carry-over from other donors' samples.

This clonotype was seen at least ten times. This chain joins TRBV7-2 and TRBJ2-7; possibly TRBD2 for D (7 bases). The germline gives CDR1 SGHTA, CDR2 FQGNSA. V lost 6 bases to trimming and J lost 2 bases, with 20 bases between them. This CDR3 region has 16 residues. The chain's CDR3 is CASSLWGGARTYEQYV. The CDR3 DNA is TGTGCCAGCAGTCTTTGGGGGGGGGCGCGGACCTACGAGCAGTACGTC.

The CDR3 loop reads CASSPPSGQGKGNEQFF. As DNA, the CDR3 is TGTGCCAGCAGCCCTCCGTCGGGACAGGGGAAAGGCAATGAGCAGTTCTTC. This sequence joins TRBV7-3 and TRBJ2-1, with 10 nucleotides matching TRBD1. Germline V gene data show CDR1 as SGHTA and CDR2 as FQGTGA. The CDR3 spans 17 residues. With V trimmed by 5 bases and J by 6 bases, 13 bases remained unmatched.

The rearrangement uses TRBV7-2 and TRBJ2-3, with D perhaps being TRBD1 or TRBD2 (5 bases each). This CDR3 has 14 amino acids. From germline, CDR1 is SGHTA and CDR2 FQGNSA. With 0 bases removed from V and 9 bases from J, the gap between germline ends came to 13 bases. This chain's CDR3 is CASSLAVGRGTQYF. In DNA form, the CDR3 reads TGTGCCAGCAGCTTAGCGGTGGGACGTGGGACGCAGTATTTT.

The chain joins TRBV2 to TRBJ2-1, with 14 bases that match TRBD2. There are 20 residues in the CDR3. V shed 5 bases, J shed 1 base, and the junction held 13 bases outside the gene matches. CDR1 and CDR2 (germline): SNHLY, FYNNEI. CDR3 region: CASSYKRGTSGSVSYNEQFF. CDR3 nucleotides: TGTGCCAGCAGTTATAAACGGGGGACTAGCGGGAGTGTATCCTACAATGAGCAGTTCTTC.

Points on this clonotype: The junction departs from the called germline gene at one end, perhaps through a read error. The chain links TRBV7-2 to TRBJ2-7; TRBD2 matches at 11 bases. Germline lookup yields CDR1 SGHTA and CDR2 FQGNSA. The length of the CDR3 is 14 residues. Here the CDR3 reads CPSSLEASGREQYF. Here the CDR3 DNA reads TGTCCCAGCAGCTTAGAGGCTAGCGGGAGGGAGCAGTACTTC.

The chain employs TRBV2 and TRBJ1-1, with 10 bases lining up with TRBD1. With V trimmed by 6 bases and J by 5 bases, 6 bases remained unmatched. The CDR3 totals 14 residues. Germline-derived CDR1 and CDR2 are SNHLY and FYNNEI. This CDR3 is CASRGQGSETEAFF. For the CDR3, the DNA is TGTGCCAGCAGGGGACAGGGGTCGGAGACTGAAGCTTTCTTT.

This clonotype was observed many times. This sequence joins TRBV7-2 and TRBJ2-1, with D possibly matching TRBD1 (5 bases). V was clipped by 7 bases and J by 9 bases, with 19 bases between them. The CDR3 is 14 residues long. Germline CDR1 reads SGHTA; CDR2 reads FQGNSA. The CDR3 loop is CASKQALRMGEQFF. The CDR3 DNA sequence: TGTGCCAGCAAACAGGCGCTGAGAATGGGTGAGCAGTTCTTC.

This clonotype has ten or more counts. This sequence joins TRBV7-2 and TRBJ1-6; TRBD1 is a possible D gene (6 bases). This CDR3 is 15 amino acids long. V was pared by 5 bases and J by 4 bases, with 12 bases between. From germline, CDR1 is SGHTA and CDR2 FQGNSA. CDR3 residues: CASSVTTGYNSPLHF. In nucleotides, the CDR3 is TGTGCCAGCAGCGTAACAACAGGGTATAATTCACCCCTCCACTTT.

The chain joins TRBV2 to TRBJ2-7, with D perhaps TRBD2 (6 bases). The CDR3 runs to 12 residues. V lost 8 bases, J lost 3 bases, and 11 bases lay in between. Germline assignment: CDR1 SNHLY and CDR2 FYNNEI. CDR3 sequence: CASRRGLYEQYF. CDR3 nucleotide sequence: TGTGCCAGCCGACGGGGACTCTACGAGCAGTACTTC.

The CDR3 region is CASSLLGGDSYNEQFF. Here the CDR3 DNA reads TGTGCCAGCAGCTTATTGGGAGGGGACTCCTACAATGAGCAGTTCTTC. This chain connects TRBV7-3 to TRBJ2-1; 7 bases align to TRBD2. With 2 bases clipped from V and 0 bases from J, the junction kept 4 bases outside the gene matches. Looked up from germline, CDR1 is SGHTA and CDR2 is FQGTGA. The CDR3 runs to 16 residues.

The rearrangement joins TRBV10-2 to TRBJ1-3; D uncertain. Per germline, CDR1 WSHSY and CDR2 SAAADI. Trimming left V 6 bases short and J 0 bases short, with 15 bases between. The CDR3 sequence is 16 residues long. The CDR3 nucleotides are TGCGCCAGCAGAGGGCCCTTCCCGAGCTCTGGAAACACCATATATTTT. Residues: CASRGPFPSSGNTIYF.

As regards this clonotype: A much larger clone lies one base from this, so it may be a read error. The chain recombines TRBV7-9 with TRBJ2-1, with D possibly TRBD2 on 6 matching bases. V lost 1 base and J 6 bases, leaving 16 bases between the germline ends. The CDR3 loop spans 16 amino acids. CDR1 SEHNR and CDR2 FQNEAQ come from the germline V gene (reference sequence). CDR3 amino acids: CASSLDSTSTINEQFF. The CDR3, as DNA: TGTGCCAGCAGCTTAGATTCCACTAGCACTATCAATGAGCAGTTCTTC.

This clonotype has a handful of counts. The chain has TRBV12-3 or TRBV12-4 and TRBJ2-3; perhaps TRBD2 as D (6 bases). There are 12 residues in the CDR3. V lost 2 bases and J 11 bases, leaving 11 bases between the germline ends. CDR3 amino acids: CASSLMAGKQYF. The CDR3 DNA reads TGTGCCAGCAGTTTAATGGCGGGGAAGCAGTATTTT.

This clonotype was seen a single time. The chain employs TRBV28 and TRBJ2-5; the D gene is possibly TRBD2 (6 bases). The CDR3 is made up of 15 amino acids. V dropped 4 bases and J dropped 4 bases, with 16 bases sitting between them. CDR1 MDHEN and CDR2 SYDVKM come from the germline V gene. In nucleotides, the CDR3 is TGTGCCAGCAGTTCAACGGGACTTAGCGGAGAGACCCAGTACTTC. Protein sequence: CASSSTGLSGETQYF.

The chain employs TRBV7-6 and TRBJ1-6; tentative D call: TRBD1 (5 bases). This CDR3 has 15 residues. The germline V and J ends were trimmed by 5 bases and 9 bases, with 17 bases remaining between them. Germline V gives CDR1 SGHVS, CDR2 FNYEAQ. CDR3 in DNA: TGTGCCAGCAGCAGGAGGGACTTGGGTTCTTCACCCCTCCACTTT. Protein sequence: CASSRRDLGSSPLHF.

This clonotype has just a few counts. The rearrangement uses TRBV28 and TRBJ2-7; 9 bases match TRBD1. The V and J ends lost 8 bases and 7 bases, in that order; junction bases with no gene match: 12. This CDR3 has 14 amino acids. CDR1 and CDR2 (germline): MDHEN, SYDVKM. CDR3 coding DNA: TGTGCCAGCCGAACAGTACAGGGGGCAGGAGAGCAGTACGTC. It specifies CASRTVQGAGEQYV.